These T cell receptor beta chains were read from a single sample in a study of shared clonotypes between healthy human individuals. Assay used: immunoSEQ multiplex PCR; TCRdb lists only in-frame clones, some missing. Here the sample spans just under 350,000 clones, 73% being singletons. Sequencing was performed on memory CD4+ T cells sorted from blood. Receptors originate from a young man in good health. Both conserved end residues are part of each CDR3. The D gene is left open where the match is weak. Expanded clones are given a class, and other clones once, few, many or no size at all.

>TRBJ1-5|TRBD1|many|TRBV6-5
TGTGCCAGCGCCATTTCCGGGACAGACAATCAGCCCCAGCATTTT
CASAISGTDNQPQHF
>TRBJ1-5|TRBD1|.|TRBV5-6
TGTGCCAGCAGCTACTACAGGGGGTTCGGAGATCAGCCCCAGCATTTT
CASSYYRGFGDQPQHF
>TRBJ2-3|.|.|TRBV18
TGTACCAGCTCACCAATGGATACGCAGTATTTT
CTSSPMDTQYF
>TRBJ2-7|.|.|TRBV6-1
TGTGCCACCATGAGAAGCAGGGGCAACTACGAGCAGTACTTC
CATMRSRGNYEQYF
>TRBJ2-1|TRBD1|.|TRBV11-2
TGTGCCAGTACTGGACAGGGTCGGAATGAGCAGTTCTTC
CASTGQGRNEQFF
>TRBJ1-1|.|.|TRBV6-5
TGTGCCAGCAGTTCCCCAGGGCGGCAGGACACTGAAGCTTTCTTT
CASSSPGRQDTEAFF
>TRBJ2-1|.|few|TRBV15
TGTGCCACCAGCAGAGATGATGGAGCCGAGCAGTTCTTC
CATSRDDGAEQFF
>TRBJ2-2|.|few|TRBV5-6
TGTGCCAGCAGTCCCCTCGCAGGCGGGGAGCTGTTTTTT
CASSPLAGGELFF
>TRBJ2-4|.|few|TRBV30
TGTTCGTCCTACGAATCAGCCAAAAACATTCAGTACTTC
CSSYESAKNIQYF
>TRBJ1-1|TRBD1|few|TRBV25-1
TGTGCCAGCAGTGATGCCCAGGGGGCCACTGAAGCTTTCTTT
CASSDAQGATEAFF
>TRBJ1-1|.|few|TRBV2
TGTGCCAGCTCTGAAGGACGGAGGAACACTGAAGCTTTCTTT
CASSEGRRNTEAFF
>TRBJ1-1|.|.|TRBV2
TGTGCCAGCAGTGAATTCGGAGGGACTGAAGCTTTCTTT
CASSEFGGTEAFF
>TRBJ2-3|TRBD1|.|TRBV10-3
TGTGCCACCTCGGACAGGGGGGCGGATACGCAGTATTTT
CATSDRGADTQYF
>TRBJ2-1|.|.|TRBV5-6
TGTGCCAGCAGCTTGGCCCAAGGGGCGTCGGGATACAATGAGCAGTTCTTC
CASSLAQGASGYNEQFF
>TRBJ1-5|TRBD1|.|TRBV19
TGTGCCAGTAGTATAGTTTCAGGACAGGGGGCTCTTAGTCAGCCCCAGCATTTT
CASSIVSGQGALSQPQHF
>TRBJ1-1|.|.|TRBV10-3
TGTGCCATCAGTGAGACAGCGAACACTGAAGCTTTCTTT
CAISETANTEAFF
>TRBJ2-5|.|few|TRBV7-8
TGTGCCAGCAGCTTAGTCCAAGGGGCCGAGACCCAGTACTTC
CASSLVQGAETQYF
>TRBJ2-1|.|few|TRBV6-6
TGTGCCAGCCGCCTCCCCCGGGGTAGTGAGCAGTTCTTC
CASRLPRGSEQFF
>TRBJ2-6|.|.|TRBV25-1
TGTGCCAGCAGTGAACCGGCGGCGTCGGGGGTCCTGACTTTC
CASSEPAASGVLTF
>TRBJ2-3|.|.|TRBV19
TGTGCCAGTGCCGTGGGACGAAACACAGATACGCAGTATTTT
CASAVGRNTDTQYF
>TRBJ2-7|TRBD2|.|TRBV7-9
TGTGCCAGCAGCTTAGAGGCTAGCGGGATGTCCCCCTACGAGCAGTACTTC
CASSLEASGMSPYEQYF
>TRBJ2-7|.|.|TRBV7-9
TGTGCCAGCACCACCCGGGTGGCCTCCTACGAGCAGTACTTC
CASTTRVASYEQYF
>TRBJ2-7|.|.|TRBV15
TGTGCCACCGGGCGGGAATTTGGCGGCGAGCAGTACTTC
CATGREFGGEQYF
>TRBJ2-1|TRBD2|.|TRBV5-1
TGCGCCAGCAGCTTTGGGGCTTCTAGCGGGTACAATGAGCAGTTCTTC
CASSFGASSGYNEQFF
>TRBJ2-7|.|once|TRBV27
TGTGCCAGCAGTTTGACAGCGGGCCGGGCCTACGAGCAGTACTTC
CASSLTAGRAYEQYF
>TRBJ2-1|TRBD2|few|TRBV5-6
TGTGCCAGCAGCATGGGACTAGCGGGAGGGTGGTACAATGAGCAGTTCTTC
CASSMGLAGGWYNEQFF
>TRBJ1-1|.|.|TRBV2
TGTGCCAGCACCCCGGCAGCCATGAACACTGAAGCTTTCTTT
CASTPAAMNTEAFF
>TRBJ2-5|.|few|TRBV7-6
TGTGCCAGCAGCTCCCTACCGGGACAAGAGACCCAGTACTTC
CASSSLPGQETQYF
>TRBJ2-3|.|.|TRBV11-2
TGTGCCAGCAGCTTAGATCACCGTACAGCCACAGATACGCAGTATTTT
CASSLDHRTATDTQYF
>TRBJ2-7|TRBD2|few|TRBV15
TGTGCCACCAGCCGGGACTATTACGAGCAGTACTTC
CATSRDYYEQYF
>TRBJ2-1|.|.|TRBV9
TGTGCCAGCAGCGTAGATGGGGCCTGGGATGAGCAGTTCTTC
CASSVDGAWDEQFF
>TRBJ2-5|.|.|TRBV5-6
TGTGCCAGCAGCTTGCTTCATCCCAGGGGAGTAGGGCAAGAGACCCAGTACTTC
CASSLLHPRGVGQETQYF
>TRBJ2-3|.|few|TRBV29-1
TGCAGCGTTATGGGTCACCTGGAGGGAGATACGCAGTATTTT
CSVMGHLEGDTQYF
>TRBJ2-1|.|few|TRBV5-1
TGCGCCAGCAGCTTACAGGACGTCAACAATGAGCAGTTCTTC
CASSLQDVNNEQFF